This T cell receptor (beta chain) came from a study of blood T cell repertoires in COVID-19. Overall study context: Samples of COVID-19 (acute and convalescent) were obtained from the United States, Italy and Spain. PBMCs, B-cell-depleted T cells, or T cells provided the cDNA or gDNA that made up the material.

Under the authors' procedure: Amplification of reference gene primers provided the estimated nucleated cell counts. Measured with immunoSEQ multiplex PCR; TCRdb has only the in-frame clones, and not every one. That table gives V, J and clone size, and the DNA gave D and trimming. Of around 700,000 clones in the sample, about nine tenths were seen once. Trimming took 7 bases from V and 8 from J, leaving 11 bases between them. This CDR3 is built from 11 residues. CDR1 and CDR2 from the germline V gene are LNHDA and SQIVND (reference sequence). The rearrangement joins TRBV19 to TRBJ1-2; possibly TRBD1 for D (6 bases). The specimen was peripheral blood. This clonotype originated in a woman aged 18-29 years with acute or convalescent COVID-19. CDR3 residues: CASNTGFGYTF. The DNA of the CDR3 is TGTGCCAGTAACACAGGGTTCGGCTACACCTTC.